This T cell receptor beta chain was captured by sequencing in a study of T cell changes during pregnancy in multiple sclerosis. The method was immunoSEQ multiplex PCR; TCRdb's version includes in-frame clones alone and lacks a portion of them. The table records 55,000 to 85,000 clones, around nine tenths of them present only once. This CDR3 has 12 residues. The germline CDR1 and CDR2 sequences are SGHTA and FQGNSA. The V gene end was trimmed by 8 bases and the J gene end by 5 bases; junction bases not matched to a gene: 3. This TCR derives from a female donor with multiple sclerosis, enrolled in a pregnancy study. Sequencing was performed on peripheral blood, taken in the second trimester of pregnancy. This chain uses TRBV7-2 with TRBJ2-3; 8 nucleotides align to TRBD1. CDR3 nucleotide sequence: TGTGCCAGCTCAGGGGGCCTAGATACGCAGTATTTT. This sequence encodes CASSGGLDTQYF.